There are a few counts of the clone carrying this T cell receptor beta chain. The antigen is undetermined. The data stem from a study of Ad26.COV2.S vaccination and SARS-CoV-2 variants. The study, taken as a whole, reports: People who got the vaccine had more spike-specific TCR breadth than people who got placebo. Analyses of TCR breadth and depth may have underestimated total T cell responses.

This CDR3 spans 13 amino acids. The germline V gene has CDR1 SEHNR and CDR2 FQNEAQ (reference sequence). The germline V and J ends were trimmed by 5 bases and 4 bases, with 11 bases remaining between them. As for treatment: some 19 received Ad26.COV2.S at low or high dose, single or two shots; roughly five received placebo; per-sample allocation not given. Sampling happened 63 days after the first vaccine or placebo injection. The method was immunoSEQ multiplex PCR; TCRdb's version includes in-frame clones alone and lacks a portion of them. The sample has roughly 510,000 clones; around 88% are singletons.

The input for sequencing was peripheral blood, taken in a trial of Ad26.COV2.S vaccine versus placebo. This clonotype was sampled from a person aged 18-65 years who received the Ad26.COV2.S COVID-19 vaccine or a placebo. The chain carries TRBV7-9 and TRBJ1-2, with D possibly being TRBD1 (6 bases). The CDR3 sequence: CASSREGVYGYTF. The CDR3 region has the DNA TGTGCCAGCAGCCGGGAGGGGGTCTATGGCTACACCTTC.